The sequence of this TCR beta chain was determined in a study of lymphopenia after photon versus proton radiotherapy. Findings and caveats of the study: Relative stability marked proton patients; photon patients lost diversity and naive cells. In patients who died, overall survival fell as post-nadir TCR diversity dropped more. After lymphocyte nadir, photon-treated repertoires showed oligoclonal expansion, especially CD8+ Temra.

Germline CDR1 is MGHRA and CDR2 is YSYEKL. The V segment lost 3 bases and the J segment 3 bases; nucleotides outside the gene matches: 11. The CDR3 runs to 19 residues. Details on this clone: Antigen unknown.

Sequencing was performed with immunoSEQ multiplex PCR; in TCRdb, only in-frame clones are kept and a portion is missing. The sample contains fewer than 30,000 clones, less than 90% of which appear only once. The chain couples TRBV4-1 to TRBJ2-1; TRBD2 agrees at 13 bases. The sample consisted of peripheral blood, taken from a patient treated with photon-based radiotherapy. The receptor comes from a woman between 45 and 65 years old with pancreatic cancer. CDR3 bases: TGCGCCAGCAGCCACACCGTTGAACTAGCGGGAGGGGGCTACAATGAGCAGTTCTTC. Translated: CASSHTVELAGGGYNEQFF.